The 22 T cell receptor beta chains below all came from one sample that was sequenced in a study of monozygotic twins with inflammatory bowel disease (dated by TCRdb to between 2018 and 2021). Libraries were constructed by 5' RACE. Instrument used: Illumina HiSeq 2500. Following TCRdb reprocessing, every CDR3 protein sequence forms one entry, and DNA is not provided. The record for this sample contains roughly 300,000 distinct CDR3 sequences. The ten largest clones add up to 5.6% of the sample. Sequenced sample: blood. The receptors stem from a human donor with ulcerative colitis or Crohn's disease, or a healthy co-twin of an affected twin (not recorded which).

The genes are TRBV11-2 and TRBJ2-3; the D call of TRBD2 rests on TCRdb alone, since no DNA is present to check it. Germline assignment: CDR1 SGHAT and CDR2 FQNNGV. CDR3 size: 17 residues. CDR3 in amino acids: CASSLDSAGSSTDTQYF.

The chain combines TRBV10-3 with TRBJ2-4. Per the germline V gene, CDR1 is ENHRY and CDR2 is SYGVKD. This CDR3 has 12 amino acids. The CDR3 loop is CAISEVQNIQYF.

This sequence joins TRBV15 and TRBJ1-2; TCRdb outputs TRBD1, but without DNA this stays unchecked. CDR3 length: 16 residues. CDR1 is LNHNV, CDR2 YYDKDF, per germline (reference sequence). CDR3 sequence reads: CATSRVGQERSYGYTF.

The CDR3 reads CASSLNRGPTYEQYF. The chain uses TRBV27 and TRBJ2-7; as DNA is missing, the TRBD1 call by TCRdb cannot be tested. The germline gives CDR1 MNHEY, CDR2 SMNVEV (reference sequence). This CDR3 contains 15 residues.

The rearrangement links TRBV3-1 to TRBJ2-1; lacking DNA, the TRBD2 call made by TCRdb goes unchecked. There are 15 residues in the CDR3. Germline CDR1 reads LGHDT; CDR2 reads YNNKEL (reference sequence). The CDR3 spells CASSRGGLALDEQFF.

This chain's CDR3 is CASSVPGTGFAYGYTF. The V and J genes are TRBV7-9 and TRBJ1-2; the TCRdb D gene call, TRBD1, has no DNA to confirm it. Germline V gives CDR1 SEHNR, CDR2 FQNEAQ (reference sequence). The CDR3 consists of 16 residues.

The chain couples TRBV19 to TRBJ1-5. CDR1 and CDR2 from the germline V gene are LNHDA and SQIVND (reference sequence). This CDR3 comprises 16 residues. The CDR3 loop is CASNGGGSHSNQPQHF.

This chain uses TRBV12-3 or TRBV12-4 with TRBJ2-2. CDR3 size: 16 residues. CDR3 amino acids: CASSLGGTLNTGELFF.

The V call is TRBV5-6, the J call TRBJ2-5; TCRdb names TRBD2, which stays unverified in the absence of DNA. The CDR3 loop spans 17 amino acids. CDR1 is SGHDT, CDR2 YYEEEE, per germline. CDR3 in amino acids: CASSLEGLAGAAETQYF.

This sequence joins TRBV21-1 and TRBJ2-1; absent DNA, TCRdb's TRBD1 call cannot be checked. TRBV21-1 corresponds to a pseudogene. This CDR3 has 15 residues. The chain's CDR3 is CASSKHREAGNEQFF.

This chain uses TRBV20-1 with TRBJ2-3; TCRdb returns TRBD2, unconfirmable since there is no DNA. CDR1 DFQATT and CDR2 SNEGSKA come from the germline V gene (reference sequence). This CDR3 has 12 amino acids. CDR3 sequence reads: CSAPPQGLVQYF.

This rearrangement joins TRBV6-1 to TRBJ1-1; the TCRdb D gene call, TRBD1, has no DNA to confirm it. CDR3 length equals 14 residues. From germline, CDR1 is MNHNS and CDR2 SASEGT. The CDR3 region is CASSSHGTPTEAFF.

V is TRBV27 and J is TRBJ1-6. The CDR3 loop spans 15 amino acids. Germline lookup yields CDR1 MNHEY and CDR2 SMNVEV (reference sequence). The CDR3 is CASSFLRSYNSPLHF.

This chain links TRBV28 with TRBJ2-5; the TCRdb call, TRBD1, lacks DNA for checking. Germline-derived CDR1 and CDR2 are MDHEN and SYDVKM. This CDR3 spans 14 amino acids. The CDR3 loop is CASSLVPAIWTQYF.

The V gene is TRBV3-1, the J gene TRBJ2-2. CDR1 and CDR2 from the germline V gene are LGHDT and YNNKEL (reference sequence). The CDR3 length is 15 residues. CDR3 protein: CASSHGITNTGELFF.

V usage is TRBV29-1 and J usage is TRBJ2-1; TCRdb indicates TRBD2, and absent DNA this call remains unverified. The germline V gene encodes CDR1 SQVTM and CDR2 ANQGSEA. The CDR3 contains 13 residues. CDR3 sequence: CSVESLAGYEQFF.

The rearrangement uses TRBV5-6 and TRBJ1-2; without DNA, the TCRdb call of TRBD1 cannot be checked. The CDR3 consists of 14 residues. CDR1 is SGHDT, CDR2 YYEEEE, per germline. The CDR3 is CASSLRQEGNGYTF.

Here the CDR3 reads CASSLVPRGNYGYTF. This chain joins TRBV7-9 and TRBJ1-2; the D call from TCRdb, TRBD1, cannot be confirmed without DNA. Germline V gives CDR1 SEHNR, CDR2 FQNEAQ (reference sequence). The CDR3 is made up of 15 amino acids.

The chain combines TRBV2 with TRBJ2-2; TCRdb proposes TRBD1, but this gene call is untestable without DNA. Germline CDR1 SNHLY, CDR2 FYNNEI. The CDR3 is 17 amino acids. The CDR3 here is CASALDRGTGNTGELFF.

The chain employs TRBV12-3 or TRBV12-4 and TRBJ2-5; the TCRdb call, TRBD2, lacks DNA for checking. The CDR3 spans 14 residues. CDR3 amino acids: CASRLGLGSETQYF.

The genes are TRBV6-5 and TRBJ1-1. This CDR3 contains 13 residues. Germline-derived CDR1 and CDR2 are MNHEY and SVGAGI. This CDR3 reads CASRDRQDTEAFF.

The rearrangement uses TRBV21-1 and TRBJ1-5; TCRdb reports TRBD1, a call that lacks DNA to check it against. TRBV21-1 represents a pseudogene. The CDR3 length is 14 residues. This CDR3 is CASSKTGPNQPQHF.